The T cell receptor (beta chain) under discussion was sequenced for a study of shared clonotypes between healthy human individuals. Sequencing used immunoSEQ multiplex PCR; TCRdb keeps in-frame clones, though not all of them. The sample holds 1.5 million to 2.5 million clones; about 95% are singletons and the top ten take 0.9% to 1.5%. Germline CDR1 reads PRHDT; CDR2 reads FYEKMQ (reference sequence). The CDR3 runs 14 residues. The J segment lost 2 bases and the V segment lost 6 bases, leaving 3 bases of the junction unmatched. Terminally differentiated effector memory CD45RA+ cells were excluded by CCR7 positive selection of CD45RO-negative cells.

The rearrangement uses TRBV13 and TRBJ2-5; 10 nucleotides line up with TRBD2. The sample consisted of naive CD8+ T cells sorted from blood. The sequence was collected from a man younger than 35 in good health. This chain's CDR3 is CASSGLADQETQYF. The CDR3 DNA is TGTGCCAGCAGTGGACTAGCGGATCAAGAGACCCAGTACTTC.